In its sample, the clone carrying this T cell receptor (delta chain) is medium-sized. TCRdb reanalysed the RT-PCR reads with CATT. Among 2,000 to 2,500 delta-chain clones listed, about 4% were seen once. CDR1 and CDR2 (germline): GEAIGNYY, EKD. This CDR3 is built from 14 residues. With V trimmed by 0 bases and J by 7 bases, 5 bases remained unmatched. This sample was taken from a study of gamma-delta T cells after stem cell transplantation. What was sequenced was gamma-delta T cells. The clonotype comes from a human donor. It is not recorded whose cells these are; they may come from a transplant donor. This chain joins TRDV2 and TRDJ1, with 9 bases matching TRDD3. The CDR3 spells CACDTVLGDPKLIF. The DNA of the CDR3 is TGTGCCTGTGACACCGTACTGGGGGACCCTAAACTCATCTTT.